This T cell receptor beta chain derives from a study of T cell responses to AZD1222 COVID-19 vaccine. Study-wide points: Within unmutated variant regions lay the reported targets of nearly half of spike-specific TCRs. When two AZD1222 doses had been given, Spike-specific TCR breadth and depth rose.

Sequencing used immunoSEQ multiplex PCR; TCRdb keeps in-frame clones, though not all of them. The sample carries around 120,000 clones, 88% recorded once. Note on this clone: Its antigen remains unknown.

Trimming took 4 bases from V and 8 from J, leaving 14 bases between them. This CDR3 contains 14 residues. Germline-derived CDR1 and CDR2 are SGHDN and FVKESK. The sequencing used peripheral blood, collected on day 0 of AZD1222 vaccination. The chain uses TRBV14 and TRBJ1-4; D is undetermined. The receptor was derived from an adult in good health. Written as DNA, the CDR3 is TGTGCCAGCAGCCCCCAGGCCCCAAGGGAAAAACTGTTTTTT. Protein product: CASSPQAPREKLFF.